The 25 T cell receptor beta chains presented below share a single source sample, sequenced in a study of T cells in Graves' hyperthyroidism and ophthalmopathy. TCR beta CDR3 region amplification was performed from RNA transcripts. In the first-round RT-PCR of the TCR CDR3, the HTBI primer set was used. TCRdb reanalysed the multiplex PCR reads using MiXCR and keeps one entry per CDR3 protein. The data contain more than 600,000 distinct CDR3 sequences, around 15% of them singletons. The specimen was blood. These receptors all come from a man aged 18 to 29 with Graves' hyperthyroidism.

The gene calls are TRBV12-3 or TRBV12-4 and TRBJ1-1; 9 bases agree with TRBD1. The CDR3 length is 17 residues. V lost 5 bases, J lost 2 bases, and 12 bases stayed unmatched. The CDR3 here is CASSAGTGPFLNTEAFF. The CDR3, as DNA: TGTGCCAGCAGTGCAGGGACAGGGCCTTTCCTAAACACTGAAGCTTTCTTT.

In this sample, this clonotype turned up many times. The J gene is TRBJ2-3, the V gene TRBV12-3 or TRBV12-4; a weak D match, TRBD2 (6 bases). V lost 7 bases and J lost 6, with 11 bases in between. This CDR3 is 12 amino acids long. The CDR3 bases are TGTGCCAGCACCCATCTAGCGGATACGCAGTATTTT. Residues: CASTHLADTQYF.

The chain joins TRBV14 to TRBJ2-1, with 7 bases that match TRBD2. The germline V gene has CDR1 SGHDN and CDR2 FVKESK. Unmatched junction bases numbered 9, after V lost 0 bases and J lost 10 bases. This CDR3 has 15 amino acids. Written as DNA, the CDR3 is TGTGCCAGCAGCCAAGATGTGGGGGGGGGTGAAGAGCAGTTCTTC. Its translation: CASSQDVGGGEEQFF.

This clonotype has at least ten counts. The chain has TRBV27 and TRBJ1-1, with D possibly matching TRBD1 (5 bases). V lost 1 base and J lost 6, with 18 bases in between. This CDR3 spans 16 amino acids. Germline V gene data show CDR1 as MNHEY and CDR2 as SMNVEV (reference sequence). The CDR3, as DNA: TGTGCCAGCAGTTTATTTGTGGGAGAATTGGGGGCTGAAGCTTTCTTT. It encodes CASSLFVGELGAEAFF.

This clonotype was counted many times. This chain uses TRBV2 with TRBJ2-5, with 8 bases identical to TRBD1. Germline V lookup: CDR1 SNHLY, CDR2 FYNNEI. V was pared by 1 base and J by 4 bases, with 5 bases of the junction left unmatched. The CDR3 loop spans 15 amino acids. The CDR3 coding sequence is TGTGCCAGCAGTGAAGGGACAGGGCGCGGAGAGACCCAGTACTTC. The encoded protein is CASSEGTGRGETQYF.

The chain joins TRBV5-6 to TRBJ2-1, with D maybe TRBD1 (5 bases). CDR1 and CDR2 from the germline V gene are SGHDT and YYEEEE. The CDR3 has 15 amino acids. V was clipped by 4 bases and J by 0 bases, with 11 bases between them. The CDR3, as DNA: TGTGCCAGCAGCCCGACAGTTTTCTCCTACAATGAGCAGTTCTTC. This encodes CASSPTVFSYNEQFF.

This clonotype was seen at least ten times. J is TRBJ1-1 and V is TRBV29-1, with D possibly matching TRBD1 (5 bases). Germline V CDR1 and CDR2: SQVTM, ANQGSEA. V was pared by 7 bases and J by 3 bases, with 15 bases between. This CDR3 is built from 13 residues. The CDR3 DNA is TGCAGCGACAAGGGGCAGGGCCACACTGAAGCTTTCTTT. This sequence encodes CSDKGQGHTEAFF.

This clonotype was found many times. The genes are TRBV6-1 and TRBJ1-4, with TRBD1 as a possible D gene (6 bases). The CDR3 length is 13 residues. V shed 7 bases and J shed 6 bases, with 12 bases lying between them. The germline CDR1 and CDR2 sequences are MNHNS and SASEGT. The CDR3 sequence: CASTEQGDEKLFF. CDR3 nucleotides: TGTGCCAGCACGGAACAGGGCGATGAAAAACTGTTTTTT.

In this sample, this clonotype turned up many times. The CDR3 region is CASSRGGGRTDTQYF. The CDR3 DNA sequence: TGTGCCAGCAGCCGCGGCGGCGGGAGAACAGATACGCAGTATTTT. This chain uses TRBV11-3 with TRBJ2-3; 7 positions match TRBD2. The CDR3 has 15 residues. The germline CDR1 and CDR2 sequences are SGHNT and YENEEA. The V gene end was trimmed by 5 bases and the J gene end by 3 bases; junction bases not matched to a gene: 8.

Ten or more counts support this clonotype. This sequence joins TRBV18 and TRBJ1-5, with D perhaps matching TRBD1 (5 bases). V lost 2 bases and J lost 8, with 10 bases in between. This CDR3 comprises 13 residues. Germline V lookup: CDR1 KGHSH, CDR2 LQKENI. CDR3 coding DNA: TGTGCCAGCTCACCAGGGGGGTTAGAGCCCCAGCATTTT. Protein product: CASSPGGLEPQHF.

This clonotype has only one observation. As DNA, the CDR3 is TGTGCCAGCAGTATTCTGGGCGGCCAAGAGACCCAGTACTTC. Residues: CASSILGGQETQYF. This sequence joins TRBV2 and TRBJ2-5, with D unclear. V was pared by 5 bases and J by 1 base, with 11 bases between. The CDR3 extends over 14 amino acids. Germline V lookup: CDR1 SNHLY, CDR2 FYNNEI.

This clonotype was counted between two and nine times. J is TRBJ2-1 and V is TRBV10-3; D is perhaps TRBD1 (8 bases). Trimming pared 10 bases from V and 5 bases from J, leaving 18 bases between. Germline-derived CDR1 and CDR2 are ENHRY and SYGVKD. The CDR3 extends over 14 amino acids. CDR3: CATWGGQAHNEQFF. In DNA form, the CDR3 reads TGTGCCACGTGGGGGGGACAGGCCCACAATGAGCAGTTCTTC.

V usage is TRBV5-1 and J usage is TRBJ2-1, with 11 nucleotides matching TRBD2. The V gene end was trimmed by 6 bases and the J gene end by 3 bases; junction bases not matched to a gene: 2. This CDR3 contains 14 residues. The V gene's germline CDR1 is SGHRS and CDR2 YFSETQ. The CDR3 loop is CASIAGGGYNEQFF. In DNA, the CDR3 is TGCGCCAGCATAGCGGGAGGGGGCTACAATGAGCAGTTCTTC.

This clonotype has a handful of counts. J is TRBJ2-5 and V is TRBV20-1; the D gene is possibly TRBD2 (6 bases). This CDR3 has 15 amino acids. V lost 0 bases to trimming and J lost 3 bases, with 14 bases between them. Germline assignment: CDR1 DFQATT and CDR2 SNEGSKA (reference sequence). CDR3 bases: TGCAGTGCTAGAGATCTCACGGGAGTGGAAGAGACCCAGTACTTC. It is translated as CSARDLTGVEETQYF.

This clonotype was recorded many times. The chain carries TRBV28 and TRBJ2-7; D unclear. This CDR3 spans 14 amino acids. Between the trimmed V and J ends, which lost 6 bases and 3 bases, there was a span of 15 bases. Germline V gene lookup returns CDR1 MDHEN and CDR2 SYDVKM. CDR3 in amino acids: CASSPTPPYYEQYF. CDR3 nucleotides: TGTGCCAGCAGCCCCACCCCCCCATACTACGAGCAGTACTTC.

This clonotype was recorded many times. CDR3 in amino acids: CASTPDPGDEQFF. The CDR3 region has the DNA TGTGCCAGCACCCCCGACCCGGGAGATGAGCAGTTCTTC. J is TRBJ2-1 and V is TRBV28, with D possibly being TRBD2 (6 bases). This CDR3 spans 13 amino acids. CDR1 and CDR2 (germline): MDHEN, SYDVKM. The V and J ends lost 7 bases and 8 bases respectively, with 15 bases between them.

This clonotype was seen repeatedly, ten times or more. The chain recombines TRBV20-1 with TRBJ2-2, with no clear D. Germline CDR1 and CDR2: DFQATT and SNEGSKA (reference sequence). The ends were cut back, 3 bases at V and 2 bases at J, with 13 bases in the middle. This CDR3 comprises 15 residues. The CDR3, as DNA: TGCAGTGCTAGGTACCAGGCAAAAAACACCGGGGAGCTGTTTTTT. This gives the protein CSARYQAKNTGELFF.

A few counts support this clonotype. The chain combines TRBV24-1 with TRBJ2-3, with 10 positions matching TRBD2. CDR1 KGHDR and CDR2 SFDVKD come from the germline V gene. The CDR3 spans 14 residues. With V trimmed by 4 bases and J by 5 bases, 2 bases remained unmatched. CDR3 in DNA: TGTGCCACCAGTGACCGGACTAGCGGAGATACGCAGTATTTT. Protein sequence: CATSDRTSGDTQYF.

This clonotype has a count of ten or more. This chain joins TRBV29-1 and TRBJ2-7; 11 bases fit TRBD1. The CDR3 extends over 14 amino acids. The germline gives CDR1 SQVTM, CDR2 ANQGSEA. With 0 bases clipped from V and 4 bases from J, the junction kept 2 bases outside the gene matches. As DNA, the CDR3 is TGCAGCGTTGAAGAGGGGACAGGGGGTTACGAGCAGTACTTC. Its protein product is CSVEEGTGGYEQYF.

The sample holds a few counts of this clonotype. As DNA, the CDR3 is TGTGCCAGCAGCGTAACTAGCGGGATAACCGAGCAGTACTTC. As protein: CASSVTSGITEQYF. The chain joins TRBV11-1 to TRBJ2-7; 10 positions match TRBD2. V lost 5 bases, J lost 6 bases, and 7 bases stayed unmatched. The CDR3 is 14 residues long. Germline V CDR1 and CDR2: SGHAT, FQDESV (reference sequence).

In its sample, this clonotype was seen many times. The CDR3 reads CASSLGAGWNEQFF. In nucleotides, the CDR3 is TGTGCCAGCAGCTTAGGGGCAGGGTGGAATGAGCAGTTCTTC. The V call is TRBV11-1, the J call TRBJ2-1, with D perhaps TRBD1 (5 bases). The CDR3 extends over 14 amino acids. Trimming cost V 1 base and J 7 bases, with 11 bases left between them. Germline V gene lookup returns CDR1 SGHAT and CDR2 FQDESV (reference sequence).

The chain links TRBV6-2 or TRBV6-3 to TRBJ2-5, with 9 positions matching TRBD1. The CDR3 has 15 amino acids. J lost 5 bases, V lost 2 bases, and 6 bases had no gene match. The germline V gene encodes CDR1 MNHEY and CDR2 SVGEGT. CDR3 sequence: CASSYGTGTGETQYF. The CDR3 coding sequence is TGTGCCAGCAGTTACGGGACAGGGACGGGGGAGACCCAGTACTTC.

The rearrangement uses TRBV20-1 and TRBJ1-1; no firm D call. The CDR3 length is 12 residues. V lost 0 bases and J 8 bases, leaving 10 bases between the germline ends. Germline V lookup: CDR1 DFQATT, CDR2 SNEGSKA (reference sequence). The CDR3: CSARDGLREAFF. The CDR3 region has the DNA TGCAGTGCTAGAGATGGGCTCCGGGAAGCTTTCTTT.

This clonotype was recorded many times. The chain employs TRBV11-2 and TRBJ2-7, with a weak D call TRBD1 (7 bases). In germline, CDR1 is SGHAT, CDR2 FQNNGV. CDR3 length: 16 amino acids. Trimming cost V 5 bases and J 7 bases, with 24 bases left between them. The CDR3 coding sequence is TGTGCCAGCAGCCGGGGGATGTCGGGACAGTCGGAAGAGCAGTACTTC. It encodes CASSRGMSGQSEEQYF.

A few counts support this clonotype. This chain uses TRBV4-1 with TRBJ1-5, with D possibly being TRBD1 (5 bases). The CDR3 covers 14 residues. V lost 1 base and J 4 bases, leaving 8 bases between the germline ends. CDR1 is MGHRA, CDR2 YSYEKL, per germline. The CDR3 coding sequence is TGCGCCAGCAGCCAAGGGGACGTGAATCAGCCCCAGCATTTT. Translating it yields CASSQGDVNQPQHF.